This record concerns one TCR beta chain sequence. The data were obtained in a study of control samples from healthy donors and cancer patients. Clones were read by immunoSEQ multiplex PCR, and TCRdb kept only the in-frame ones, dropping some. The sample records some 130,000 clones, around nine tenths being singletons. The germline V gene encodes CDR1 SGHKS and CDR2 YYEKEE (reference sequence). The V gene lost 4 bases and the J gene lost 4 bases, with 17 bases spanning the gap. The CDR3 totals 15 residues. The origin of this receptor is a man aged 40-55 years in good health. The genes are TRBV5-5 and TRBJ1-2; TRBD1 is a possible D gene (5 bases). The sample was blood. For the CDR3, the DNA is TGTGCCAGCAGCGAGGACGGGACGCCAGTCTATGGCTACACCTTC. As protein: CASSEDGTPVYGYTF. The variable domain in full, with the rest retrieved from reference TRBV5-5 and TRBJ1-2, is DAGVTQSPTHLIKTRGQQVTLRCSPISGHKSVSWYQQVLGQGPQFIFQYYEKEERGRGNFPDRFSARQFPNYSSELNVNALLLGDSALYLCASSEDGTPVYGYTFGSGTRLTVV.